Sequencing of this T cell receptor (beta chain) was carried out in a study of shared clonotypes between healthy human individuals. As for the study in general: Three plates each covered CD4 naive and memory; CD8 naive two, CD8 memory one. General study findings and limits: Relative to their counterparts shared across all four donors, non-shared clonotypes exhibited diminished generation probabilities.

A word on this clone: Its antigen remains unidentified.

Generated by immunoSEQ multiplex PCR, the TCRdb table keeps only in-frame clones and is missing some. The table records millions of clones, 85% to 95% of them present only once. Naive CD8 cells were CD45RO-negative, positively selected for CCR7, excluding terminally differentiated effector memory CD45RA+ cells. The receptor was derived from a man between 18 and 35 years old in good health. Some clones in this sample may be carry-over from other donors' samples. What was sequenced was naive CD8+ T cells from PBMCs.

The DNA for the CDR3 is TGTGCCAGCAGTTTAGACAGGGGAAGCTCCTACGAGCAGTACTTC. Amino acid sequence: CASSLDRGSSYEQYF. The V gene is TRBV6-1, the J gene TRBJ2-7; 8 bases map to TRBD1. CDR1 and CDR2 (germline): MNHNS, SASEGT. The V gene end was trimmed by 5 bases and the J gene end by 0 bases; junction bases not matched to a gene: 6. CDR3 length: 15 residues.